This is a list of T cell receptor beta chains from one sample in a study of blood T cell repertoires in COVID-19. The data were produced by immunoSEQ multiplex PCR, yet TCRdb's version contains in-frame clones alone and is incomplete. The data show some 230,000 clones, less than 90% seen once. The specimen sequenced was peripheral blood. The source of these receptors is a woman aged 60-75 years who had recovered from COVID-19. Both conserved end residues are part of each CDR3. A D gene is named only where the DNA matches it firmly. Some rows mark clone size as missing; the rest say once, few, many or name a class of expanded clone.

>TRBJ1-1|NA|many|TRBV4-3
CASSQDRNTEAFF
TGCGCCAGCAGCCAAGACAGGAACACTGAAGCTTTCTTT
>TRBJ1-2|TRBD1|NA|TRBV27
CASSFRQGAYGYTF
TGTGCCAGCAGTTTCAGGCAGGGGGCCTATGGCTACACCTTC
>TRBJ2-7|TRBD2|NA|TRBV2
CASTASGGAGQYF
TGTGCCAGCACGGCTAGCGGGGGGGCTGGGCAGTACTTC
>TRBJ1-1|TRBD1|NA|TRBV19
CARTGDQLNTEAFF
TGTGCCAGGACAGGGGACCAGTTGAACACTGAAGCTTTCTTT
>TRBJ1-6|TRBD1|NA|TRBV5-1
CASSLTGAQWGSYNSPLHF
TGCGCCAGCAGCTTAACAGGGGCACAATGGGGCTCCTATAATTCACCCCTCCACTTT
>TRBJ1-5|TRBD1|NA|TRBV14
CASSQVQTGAPQPQHF
TGTGCCAGCAGCCAAGTTCAGACAGGGGCCCCTCAGCCCCAGCATTTT
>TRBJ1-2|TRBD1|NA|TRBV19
CASRQGGDGYTF
TGTGCCAGTAGGCAGGGGGGCGATGGCTACACCTTC
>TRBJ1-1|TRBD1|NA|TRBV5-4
CASSGGQGAAEAFF
TGTGCCAGCAGCGGCGGACAGGGGGCAGCTGAAGCTTTCTTT
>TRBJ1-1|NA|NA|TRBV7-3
CASSFDSSNTEAFF
TGTGCCAGCAGCTTCGACAGCTCGAACACTGAAGCTTTCTTT
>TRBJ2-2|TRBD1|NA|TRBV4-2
CASSQGGQGRYTGELFF
TGTGCCAGCAGCCAAGGTGGACAGGGGAGGTACACCGGGGAGCTGTTTTTT
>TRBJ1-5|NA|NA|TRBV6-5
CASSVNDPASRTQHF
TGTGCCAGCAGCGTAAACGACCCCGCGTCTAGGACCCAGCATTTT
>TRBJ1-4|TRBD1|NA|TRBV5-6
CASSSQGGREKLFF
TGTGCCAGCAGCTCCCAGGGGGGTCGGGAAAAACTGTTTTTT
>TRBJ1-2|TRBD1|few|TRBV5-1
CASSLALFGTGINGYTF
TGCGCCAGCAGCTTGGCGTTGTTTGGGACAGGAATTAACGGCTACACCTTC
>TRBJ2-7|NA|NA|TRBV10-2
CASFHSVESPYEQYF
TGCGCCAGTTTCCATTCCGTGGAGTCACCCTACGAGCAGTACTTC
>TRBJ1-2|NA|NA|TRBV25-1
CASSTPDYGYTF
TGTGCCAGCAGTACACCCGACTATGGCTACACCTTC
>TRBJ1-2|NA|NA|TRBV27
CASSDLRARGLRYNIYGYTF
TGTGCCAGCAGTGACCTACGAGCCAGGGGTCTGAGGTACAATATCTATGGCTACACCTTC
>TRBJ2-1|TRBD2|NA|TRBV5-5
CASSRLAGGPGYNEQFF
TGTGCCAGCAGCAGACTAGCGGGGGGGCCTGGGTACAATGAGCAGTTCTTC
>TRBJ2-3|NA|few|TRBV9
CASSDLQGDGTDTQYF
TGTGCCAGCAGCGACTTACAGGGTGACGGCACAGATACGCAGTATTTT
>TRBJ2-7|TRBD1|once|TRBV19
CASSIEGQGGYEQYF
TGTGCCAGTAGTATAGAAGGACAGGGTGGCTACGAGCAGTACTTC
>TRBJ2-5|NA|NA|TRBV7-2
CASSLKIRETQYF
TGTGCCAGCAGCTTAAAGATCCGGGAGACCCAGTACTTC
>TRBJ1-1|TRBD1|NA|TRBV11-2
CASSSDRMNTEAFF
TGTGCCAGCAGCTCGGACAGGATGAACACTGAAGCTTTCTTT
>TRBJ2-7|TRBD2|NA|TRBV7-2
CASSRLAGGRDEQYF
TGTGCCAGCAGCCGCTTAGCGGGGGGGCGGGACGAGCAGTACTTC
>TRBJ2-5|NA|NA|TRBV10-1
CASSPVVGGETQYF
TGCGCCAGCAGTCCTGTCGTTGGCGGAGAGACCCAGTACTTC
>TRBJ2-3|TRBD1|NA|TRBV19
CASSIDGQGDTDTQYF
TGTGCCAGTAGTATAGACGGACAGGGGGACACAGATACGCAGTATTTT
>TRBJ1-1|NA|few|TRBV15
CATSRDSWGGDTEAFF
TGTGCCACCAGCAGAGATAGTTGGGGGGGAGACACTGAAGCTTTCTTT
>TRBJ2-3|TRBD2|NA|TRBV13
CASSLGLAGGSTDTQYF
TGTGCCAGCAGCTTAGGACTAGCGGGGGGCAGCACAGATACGCAGTATTTT
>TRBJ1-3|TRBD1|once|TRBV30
CARGLGGNTIYF
TGTGCGAGGGGGCTAGGAGGAAACACCATATATTTT
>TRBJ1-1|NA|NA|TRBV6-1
CASSEGWGGFTEAFF
TGTGCCAGCAGTGAAGGCTGGGGGGGGTTTACTGAAGCTTTCTTT
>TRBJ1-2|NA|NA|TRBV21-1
CASSKGGGTNYGYTF
TGTGCCAGCAGCAAGGGGGGGGGAACTAACTATGGCTACACCTTC
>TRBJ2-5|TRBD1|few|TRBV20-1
CSASRDREDQYF
TGCAGTGCCAGTAGGGACAGGGAGGACCAGTACTTC
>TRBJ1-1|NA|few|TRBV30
CALSSTVMNTEAFF
TGTGCCCTTTCGTCGACAGTCATGAACACTGAAGCTTTCTTT
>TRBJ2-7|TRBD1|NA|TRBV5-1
CASSRDRGFYEQYF
TGCGCCAGCAGCCGGGACAGGGGGTTCTACGAGCAGTACTTC
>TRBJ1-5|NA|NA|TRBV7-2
CASSLGTDNQPQHF
TGTGCCAGCAGCTTAGGGACAGACAATCAGCCCCAGCATTTT
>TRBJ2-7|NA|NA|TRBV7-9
CASSLTGSRWKYF
TGTGCCAGCAGCCTTACAGGATCGCGTTGGAAATACTTC
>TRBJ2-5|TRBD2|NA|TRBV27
CASSLYAGTSGGAGETQYF
TGTGCCAGCAGTTTGTACGCCGGGACTAGCGGGGGGGCAGGAGAGACCCAGTACTTC
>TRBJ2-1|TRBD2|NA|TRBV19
CASSIRGTPTSGGYEQFF
TGTGCCAGTAGTATTAGGGGGACCCCGACTAGCGGGGGCTATGAGCAGTTCTTC
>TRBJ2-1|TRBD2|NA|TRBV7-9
CASSLLAGRINEQFF
TGTGCCAGCAGCCTACTAGCGGGGCGGATCAATGAGCAGTTCTTC
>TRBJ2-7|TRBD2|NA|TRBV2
CASSERGSPTGSYEQYF
TGTGCCAGCAGTGAGCGGGGGTCCCCCACCGGCTCCTACGAGCAGTACTTC
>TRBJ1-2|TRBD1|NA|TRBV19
CASRSGPTGDYGYTF
TGTGCCAGTAGGTCGGGACCTACAGGGGATTATGGCTACACCTTC
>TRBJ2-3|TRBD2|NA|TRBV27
CASSRTSGEWPDTQYF
TGTGCCAGCTCTAGGACTAGCGGGGAGTGGCCAGATACGCAGTATTTT
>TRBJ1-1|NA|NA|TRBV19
CASSGATEAFF
TGTGCCTCGTCAGGGGCCACTGAAGCTTTCTTT
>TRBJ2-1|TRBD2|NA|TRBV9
CASSRSSGINEQFF
TGTGCCAGCAGCAGGTCTAGCGGGATCAATGAGCAGTTCTTC
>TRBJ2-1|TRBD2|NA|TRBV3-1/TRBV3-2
CASSLLAGGAKSEQFF
TGTGCCAGCAGCCTTCTAGCGGGGGGGGCCAAGAGTGAGCAGTTCTTC
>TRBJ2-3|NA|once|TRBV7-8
CASSSMRLPDTQYF
TGTGCCAGCAGCTCCATGCGGCTCCCAGATACGCAGTATTTT
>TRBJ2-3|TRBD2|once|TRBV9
CASSPLAGGQLDTQYF
TGTGCCAGCAGCCCCCTAGCGGGGGGGCAATTAGATACGCAGTATTTT
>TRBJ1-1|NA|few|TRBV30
CAWSVRQVNTEAFF
TGTGCCTGGAGTGTAAGGCAGGTGAACACTGAAGCTTTCTTT
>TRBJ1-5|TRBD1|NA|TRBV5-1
CASSLGQGGNQPQHF
TGCGCCAGCAGCTTGGGACAGGGGGGCAATCAGCCCCAGCATTTT